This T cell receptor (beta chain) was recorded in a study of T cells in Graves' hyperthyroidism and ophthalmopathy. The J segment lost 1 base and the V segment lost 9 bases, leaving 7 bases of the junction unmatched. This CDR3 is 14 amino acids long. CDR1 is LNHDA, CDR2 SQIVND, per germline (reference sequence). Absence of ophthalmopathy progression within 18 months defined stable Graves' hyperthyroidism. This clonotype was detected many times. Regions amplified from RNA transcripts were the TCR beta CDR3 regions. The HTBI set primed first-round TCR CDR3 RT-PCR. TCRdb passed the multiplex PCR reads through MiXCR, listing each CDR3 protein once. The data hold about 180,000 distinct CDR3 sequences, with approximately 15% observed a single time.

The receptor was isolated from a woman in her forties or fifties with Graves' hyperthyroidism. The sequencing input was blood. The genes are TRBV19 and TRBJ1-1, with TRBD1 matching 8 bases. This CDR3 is CASGRDRQNTEAFF. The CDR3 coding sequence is TGTGCCAGCGGAAGGGACAGGCAGAACACTGAAGCTTTCTTT.